The T cell receptor (beta chain) under discussion was sequenced for a study of cytomegalovirus exposure and HLA in healthy donors. As for the study in general: As released early, the data held some 80 million unique TCRs from HLA-typed donors.

It was healthy bone marrow donors who served as donors. Whole-study results and caveats: More than 150 TCR beta chains were listed as cytomegalovirus-associated. Analyses of presence/absence relied on an assumption of roughly uniform sequencing depth across donors.

A multiplex PCR was run with 60 Vbeta primers and 13 Jbeta primers. The data were produced by immunoSEQ multiplex PCR, yet TCRdb's version contains in-frame clones alone and is incomplete. The table has about 100,000 clones, 76% seen once; the top ten hold approximately 3.6%. A note on this clone: Its antigen is unknown. At one end, the junction sequence differs from germline, possibly due to a read error.

This receptor was identified in a woman aged 45 to 65 in good health and CMV-seropositive. Sequenced input: PBMCs.

The CDR3 DNA reads TGTTCCAGCAGCTCTGACCGGAGCTCCTATAATTCACCCCTCCACTTT. Encoded protein: CSSSSDRSSYNSPLHF. The genes are TRBV7-9 and TRBJ1-6, with D hard to call. From germline, CDR1 is SEHNR and CDR2 FQNEAQ (reference sequence). CDR3 size: 16 residues. Variable domain in full (rest from reference TRBV7-9 and TRBJ1-6): DTGVSQNPRHKITKRGQNVTFRCDPISEHNRLYWYRQTLGQGPEFLTYFQNEAQLEKSRLLSDRFSAERPKGSFSTLEIQRTEQGDSAMYLCSSSSDRSSYNSPLHFGNGTRLTVT.